The 15 T cell receptor beta chains below come from one sample, sequenced in a study of blood T cell repertoires in COVID-19. The repertoire was sequenced with immunoSEQ multiplex PCR; TCRdb's copy has only in-frame clones and lacks some. The table records fewer than 250,000 clones, approximately 87% of them present only once. The specimen was peripheral blood. These receptors came from a woman aged 45-59 years with acute or convalescent COVID-19.

V and J are TRBV5-1 and TRBJ1-4; 7 bases map to TRBD1. In germline, CDR1 is SGHRS, CDR2 YFSETQ. This CDR3 region has 14 residues. Trimming removed 1 base from V and 8 bases from J; junction bases left unmatched: 5. The CDR3 spells CASSLNRGYEKLFF. CDR3 coding DNA: TGCGCCAGCAGCTTGAACAGGGGATACGAAAAACTGTTTTTT. Combining the CDR3 with reference TRBV5-1 and TRBJ1-4 gives the whole variable domain KAGVTQTPRYLIKTRGQQVTLSCSPISGHRSVSWYQQTPGQGLQFLFEYFSETQRNKGNFPGRFSGRQFSNSRSEMNVSTLELGDSALYLCASSLNRGYEKLFFGSGTQLSVL.

The rearrangement uses TRBV5-1 and TRBJ1-6; TRBD1 is a possible D gene (6 bases). Trimming shortened V by 2 bases and J by 7 bases, and 10 bases separated the two germline ends. There are 14 residues in the CDR3. Per germline, CDR1 SGHRS and CDR2 YFSETQ. The CDR3 is CASSFQGHNSPLHF. The CDR3 DNA is TGCGCCAGCAGCTTCCAGGGACACAATTCACCCCTCCACTTT.

The chain recombines TRBV18 with TRBJ2-3, with 10 bases matching TRBD1. CDR1 and CDR2 (germline): KGHSH, LQKENI. This CDR3 has 14 residues. The V and J ends lost 6 bases and 6 bases, in that order; junction bases with no gene match: 6. CDR3 nucleotides: TGTGCCAGCTCTAGACAGGGGGCGCGCGATACGCAGTATTTT. As protein: CASSRQGARDTQYF.

The chain has TRBV30 and TRBJ2-7; the match to TRBD1 covers 8 bases. CDR1 and CDR2 from the germline V gene are GTSNPN and SVGIG (reference sequence). After removal of 8 bases from V and 4 bases from J, the junction contained 4 bases not matched to a gene. The CDR3 sequence is 11 residues long. The CDR3 bases are TGTGCCGGCCAGGGGGCTTACGAGCAGTACTTC. It is translated as CAGQGAYEQYF. The variable domain in full, completed from reference TRBV30 and TRBJ2-7, reads SQTIHQWPATLVQPVGSPLSLECTVEGTSNPNLYWYRQAAGRGLQLLFYSVGIGQISSEVPQNLSASRPQDRQFILSSKKLLLSDSGFYLCAGQGAYEQYFGPGTRLTVT.

The V call is TRBV4-1, the J call TRBJ2-5, with a tentative D call TRBD2 (6 bases). In germline, CDR1 is MGHRA, CDR2 YSYEKL. V was cut by 0 bases and J by 5 bases, with 13 bases left in between. CDR3 length equals 15 residues. CDR3 sequence: CASSQESPGRETQYF. CDR3 nucleotides: TGCGCCAGCAGCCAAGAGTCGCCGGGGAGGGAGACCCAGTACTTC.

The gene calls are TRBV23-1 and TRBJ2-7; no clear D gene. TRBV23-1 is given ORF status, its function remaining uncertain. This CDR3 spans 13 amino acids. With 9 bases removed from V and 3 bases from J, the gap between germline ends came to 15 bases. CDR3 nucleotides: TGCGCCAGGTCCCCATTGGTAGTCTACGAGCAGTACTTC. This codes for CARSPLVVYEQYF.

This chain links TRBV11-3 with TRBJ1-4; tentative D call: TRBD1 (6 bases). Trimming removed 3 bases at V and 2 bases at J, with 7 bases between. The germline CDR1 and CDR2 sequences are SGHNT and YENEEA. The CDR3 contains 14 residues. CDR3 nucleotides: TGTGCCAGCAGCTTTCAGGGGACTAATGAAAAACTGTTTTTT. This codes for CASSFQGTNEKLFF.

V gene TRBV4-2 combines with J gene TRBJ2-3; 7 nucleotides agree with TRBD2. V shed 2 bases and J 0 bases; nucleotides not matched to a gene: 5. The CDR3 is made up of 16 amino acids. The germline V gene encodes CDR1 LGHNA and CDR2 YNFKEQ. The CDR3 sequence is CASSQSAGISTDTQYF. Here the CDR3 DNA reads TGTGCCAGCAGCCAATCAGCGGGAATTAGCACAGATACGCAGTATTTT.

The chain recombines TRBV11-3 with TRBJ1-6; D possibly corresponds to TRBD1 (6 bases). CDR1 SGHNT and CDR2 YENEEA come from the germline V gene. The ends were cut back, 4 bases at V and 0 bases at J, with 10 bases in the middle. This CDR3 comprises 16 residues. The DNA for the CDR3 is TGTGCCAGCAGCTCAAGGGGGAGCTCCTATAATTCACCCCTCCACTTT. Translation gives CASSSRGSSYNSPLHF.

This clone has just one count. The chain employs TRBV9 and TRBJ1-3; TRBD1 matches 8 bases. V was clipped by 4 bases and J by 6 bases; unmatched bases: 6. Germline V gene sequence: CDR1 SGDLS, CDR2 YYNGEE. This CDR3 comprises 14 residues. The CDR3 sequence is CASSLTGGENTIYF. The CDR3 DNA reads as TGTGCCAGCAGCCTAACAGGGGGAGAAAACACCATATATTTT.

The chain combines TRBV4-1 with TRBJ2-2; 9 nucleotides match TRBD2. The ends lost 1 base at V and 6 bases at J; junction bases unmatched: 9. This CDR3 has 17 amino acids. The germline V gene has CDR1 MGHRA and CDR2 YSYEKL. The CDR3 loop is CASSQVGTSPSAGELFF. DNA for the CDR3: TGCGCCAGCAGCCAAGTGGGGACTAGCCCTTCCGCCGGGGAGCTGTTTTTT.

J is TRBJ1-1 and V is TRBV6-5; 8 bases align to TRBD1. Germline V lookup: CDR1 MNHEY, CDR2 SVGAGI. This CDR3 region has 13 residues. V lost 6 bases to trimming and J lost 4 bases; unmatched junction nucleotides: 4. CDR3 protein: CASRTGGGTEAFF. The CDR3 nucleotides are TGTGCCAGCAGAACAGGGGGGGGCACTGAAGCTTTCTTT.

This clone was recorded once. This chain links TRBV6-2 or TRBV6-3 with TRBJ1-3, with D perhaps TRBD1 (6 bases). Germline CDR1 reads MNHEY; CDR2 reads SVGEGT. The germline V and J ends were trimmed by 2 bases and 4 bases, with 12 bases remaining between them. This CDR3 spans 15 amino acids. The CDR3 here is CASSYPQGSGNTIYF. Here the CDR3 DNA reads TGTGCCAGCAGTTACCCACAGGGCTCCGGAAACACCATATATTTT.

The chain couples TRBV2 to TRBJ1-1, with unresolved D. Germline V CDR1 and CDR2: SNHLY, FYNNEI. This CDR3 has 14 residues. V gave up 2 bases and J gave up 12 bases, with 19 bases separating them. The CDR3 coding sequence is TGTGCCAGCAGTGAACCCCCACAATGGGCGATAACTTTCTTT. Translating gives CASSEPPQWAITFF.

The chain employs TRBV7-2 and TRBJ1-1, with D possibly matching TRBD1 (6 bases). The CDR3 runs 17 residues. The V end was cut by 1 base, the J end by 0 bases, with 15 bases between. Germline loops: CDR1 SGHTA, CDR2 FQGNSA. The CDR3 DNA reads TGTGCCAGCAGCTTAGGGCCAAGGGGGAGTCTGAACACTGAAGCTTTCTTT. This sequence encodes CASSLGPRGSLNTEAFF.